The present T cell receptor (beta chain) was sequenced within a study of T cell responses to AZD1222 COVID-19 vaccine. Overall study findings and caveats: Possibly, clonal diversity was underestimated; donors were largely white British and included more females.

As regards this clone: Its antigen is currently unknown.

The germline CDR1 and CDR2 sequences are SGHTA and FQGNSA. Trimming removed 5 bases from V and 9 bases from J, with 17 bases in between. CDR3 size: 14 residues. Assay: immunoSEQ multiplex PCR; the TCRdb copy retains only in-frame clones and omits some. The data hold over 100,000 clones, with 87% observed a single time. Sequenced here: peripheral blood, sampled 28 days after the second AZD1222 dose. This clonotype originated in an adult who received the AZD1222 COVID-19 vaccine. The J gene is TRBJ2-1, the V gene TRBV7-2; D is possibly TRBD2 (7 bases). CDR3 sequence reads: CASSPRGGDSEQFF. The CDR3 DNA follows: TGTGCCAGCAGCCCTAGGGGGGGAGACTCTGAGCAGTTCTTC.